Shown below are 21 T cell receptor beta chains from a single sample sequenced in a study of blood T cell repertoires in COVID-19. Repertoires were generated with immunoSEQ multiplex PCR, while TCRdb's copy carries only in-frame clones and drops some. There are about 30,000 clones in the sample; about 90% occur only once, and 9.9% lies in the top ten. The sample taken for sequencing was peripheral blood. All receptors derive from a human donor with active COVID-19. The donor label of this sample is uncertain.

This clone has just one count. This sequence joins TRBV15 and TRBJ2-3, with 10 bases aligning to TRBD2. After removal of 5 bases from V and 5 bases from J, the junction contained 10 bases not matched to a gene. CDR1 LNHNV and CDR2 YYDKDF come from the germline V gene (reference sequence). The CDR3 extends over 16 amino acids. The CDR3 DNA sequence: TGTGCCACCAGCGGCAGAACTAGCGGGGAGGGAGATACGCAGTATTTT. It yields the protein CATSGRTSGEGDTQYF. Variable domain in full (rest from reference TRBV15 and TRBJ2-3): DAMVIQNPRYQVTQFGKPVTLSCSQTLNHNVMYWYQQKSSQAPKLLFHYYDKDFNNEADTPDNFQSRRPNTSFCFLDIRSPGLGDTAMYLCATSGRTSGEGDTQYFGPGTRLTVL.

The chain is built from TRBV14 and TRBJ1-6, with D possibly TRBD1 on 6 matching bases. The CDR3 totals 13 residues. Germline CDR1 reads SGHDN; CDR2 reads FVKESK. V lost 4 bases to trimming and J lost 5 bases, with 6 bases between them. The CDR3 reads CASSRTDNSPLHF. The CDR3 bases are TGTGCCAGCAGCCGGACAGATAATTCACCCCTCCACTTT.

The chain recombines TRBV18 with TRBJ2-3; TRBD2 agrees at 7 bases. V gave up 5 bases and J gave up 4 bases; unmatched junction bases: 12. The germline gives CDR1 KGHSH, CDR2 LQKENI. The CDR3 sequence is 16 residues long. Here the CDR3 DNA reads TGTGCCAGCTCAGCGATCGCGGGAGTAACGTCAGATACGCAGTATTTT. Translated: CASSAIAGVTSDTQYF.

This clone showed up just once. The chain joins TRBV9 to TRBJ2-5; the match to TRBD1 covers 10 bases. Germline trimming cut 0 bases from V and 2 bases from J; bases unmatched to any gene: 7. CDR1 and CDR2 from the germline V gene are SGDLS and YYNGEE. This CDR3 comprises 17 residues. The CDR3 protein is CASSVAVGQGYQETQYF. The DNA of the CDR3 is TGTGCCAGCAGCGTAGCTGTGGGACAGGGGTATCAAGAGACCCAGTACTTC.

The chain carries TRBV5-5 and TRBJ1-2; TRBD1 aligns across 7 bases. This CDR3 is 13 amino acids long. V dropped 0 bases and J dropped 6; count of bases not matched to a gene: 2. Germline loops: CDR1 SGHKS, CDR2 YYEKEE (reference sequence). DNA of the CDR3: TGTGCCAGCAGCTTGGTTGGGACAGATGGCTACACCTTC. Amino acid sequence: CASSLVGTDGYTF.

This clone has just one count. This chain's CDR3 is CASSLDRLSSTDTQYF. The CDR3 nucleotides are TGTGCCAGCAGTTTGGACAGGCTTTCTAGCACAGATACGCAGTATTTT. This sequence joins TRBV27 and TRBJ2-3, with 7 bases fitting TRBD1. The CDR3 extends over 16 amino acids. Looked up from germline, CDR1 is MNHEY and CDR2 is SMNVEV (reference sequence). V lost 3 bases and J lost 0; bases outside the gene matches: 6.

V usage is TRBV11-2 and J usage is TRBJ2-2, with 9 bases fitting TRBD1. The CDR3 loop spans 16 amino acids. Losses at the gene ends were 3 bases for V and 6 bases for J; bases not matched to a gene: 8. CDR1 is SGHAT and CDR2 is FQNNGV in the germline V gene. CDR3 sequence reads: CASSLTGTGTSGELFF. CDR3 nucleotide sequence: TGTGCCAGCAGCTTGACTGGGACAGGGACCTCCGGGGAGCTGTTTTTT. Full variable domain (outside the CDR3, taken from reference TRBV11-2 and TRBJ2-2): EAGVAQSPRYKIIEKRQSVAFWCNPISGHATLYWYQQILGQGPKLLIQFQNNGVVDDSQLPKDRFSAERLKGVDSTLKIQPAKLEDSAVYLCASSLTGTGTSGELFFGEGSRLTVL.

The chain uses TRBV28 and TRBJ2-7, with D possibly being TRBD2 (5 bases). The CDR3 extends over 13 amino acids. Trimming removed 1 base at V and 3 bases at J, with 7 bases between. Germline lookup yields CDR1 MDHEN and CDR2 SYDVKM. Written as DNA, the CDR3 is TGTGCCAGCAGTTTATTGGGGAGCTACGAGCAGTACTTC. Encoded protein: CASSLLGSYEQYF.

The V and J genes are TRBV4-3 and TRBJ2-2, with 11 bases aligning to TRBD2. Germline CDR1 is LGHNA and CDR2 is YSLEER. The CDR3 is 16 residues long. Trimming at V came to 5 bases and at J to 8 bases, leaving 10 bases not matched to a gene. CDR3 bases: TGCGCCAGCAGCGCCACAACTAGCGGGAGAGGAGGGGAGCTGTTTTTT. It codes for CASSATTSGRGGELFF.

This sequence joins TRBV28 and TRBJ1-2; TRBD1 agrees at 9 bases. Germline V gene lookup returns CDR1 MDHEN and CDR2 SYDVKM. V lost 4 bases to trimming and J lost 1 base; unmatched junction nucleotides: 7. This CDR3 contains 16 residues. CDR3 sequence: CASSSTRQGGNYGYTF. The CDR3 region has the DNA TGTGCCAGCAGTTCCACCCGACAGGGGGGTAACTATGGCTACACCTTC.

The V and J genes are TRBV24-1 and TRBJ2-6; D gene ambiguous. CDR1 is KGHDR, CDR2 SFDVKD, per germline. This CDR3 contains 17 residues. V dropped 5 bases and J dropped 0 bases, with 13 bases sitting between them. The CDR3 region is CATSAANFNSGANVLTF. As DNA, the CDR3 is TGTGCCACCAGTGCCGCAAACTTTAACTCTGGGGCCAACGTCCTGACTTTC.

The V gene is TRBV3-1 (or the pseudogene TRBV3-2), the J gene TRBJ1-4, with 7 bases fitting TRBD1. The length of the CDR3 is 13 residues. Germline CDR1 and CDR2: LGHDT and YNNKEL (reference sequence). The ends lost 0 bases at V and 15 bases at J; junction bases unmatched: 7. CDR3 in amino acids: CASSQDSRQGLFF. For the CDR3, the DNA is TGTGCCAGCAGCCAAGATTCGAGACAGGGCTTGTTTTTT.

The genes are TRBV5-1 and TRBJ1-2; TRBD1 aligns across 10 bases. J lost 4 bases, V lost 3 bases, and 6 bases had no gene match. The CDR3 totals 15 residues. The germline gives CDR1 SGHRS, CDR2 YFSETQ. CDR3 in amino acids: CASSSPGQGFYGYTF. The CDR3 DNA reads as TGCGCCAGCAGCTCACCGGGACAGGGGTTCTATGGCTACACCTTC.

The rearrangement links TRBV11-2 to TRBJ2-1; 11 bases map to TRBD2. The CDR3 spans 16 residues. Germline V lookup: CDR1 SGHAT, CDR2 FQNNGV. V shed 2 bases and J 4 bases; nucleotides not matched to a gene: 4. The CDR3 nucleotides read TGTGCCAGCAGCTTATTAGCGGGGGGGGGTTACAATGAGCAGTTCTTC. Amino acids: CASSLLAGGGYNEQFF.

The chain combines TRBV27 with TRBJ1-3, with a tentative D call TRBD1 (5 bases). V gave up 5 bases and J gave up 0 bases, with 17 bases separating them. The length of the CDR3 is 17 residues. Germline CDR1 and CDR2: MNHEY and SMNVEV (reference sequence). CDR3 residues: CASSRGLAPGSGNTIYF. The CDR3 DNA reads TGTGCCAGCAGTAGGGGCCTGGCCCCTGGCTCTGGAAACACCATATATTTT.

This rearrangement joins TRBV29-1 to TRBJ2-1, with TRBD2 matching over 9 bases. The CDR3 is 14 amino acids. J was trimmed by 9 bases and V by 4 bases; bases with no gene match: 10. The germline V gene encodes CDR1 SQVTM and CDR2 ANQGSEA. Here the CDR3 reads CSVAPAGGPSEQFF. Written as DNA, the CDR3 is TGCAGCGTTGCTCCGGCGGGGGGGCCGAGTGAGCAGTTCTTC.

J is TRBJ2-3 and V is TRBV6-4; 7 nucleotides match TRBD2. Germline V CDR1 and CDR2: MRHNA, SNTAGT. This CDR3 region has 15 residues. Unmatched junction bases numbered 4, after V lost 0 bases and J lost 4 bases. As DNA, the CDR3 is TGTGCCAGCAGTGACTCAGTAGCGGGCGCAGATACGCAGTATTTT. Protein: CASSDSVAGADTQYF.

V usage is TRBV28 and J usage is TRBJ2-1; D possibly corresponds to TRBD1 (6 bases). V shed 3 bases and J shed 0 bases, with 18 bases lying between them. Germline V lookup: CDR1 MDHEN, CDR2 SYDVKM. The CDR3 extends over 18 amino acids. The CDR3 DNA sequence: TGTGCCAGCAGTTTCCCTAGACAGGAGACGAGCTCCTACAATGAGCAGTTCTTC. Translated, it gives CASSFPRQETSSYNEQFF.

This chain links TRBV3-1 (or the pseudogene TRBV3-2) with TRBJ2-1; 9 bases match TRBD1. The V gene end was trimmed by 4 bases and the J gene end by 7 bases; junction bases not matched to a gene: 35. This CDR3 comprises 24 residues. Germline V gene lookup returns CDR1 LGHDT and CDR2 YNNKEL (reference sequence). The CDR3 protein is CASSPDHRGHPKVPGGSPGNEQFF. CDR3 bases: TGTGCCAGCAGCCCAGATCACAGGGGGCACCCTAAAGTTCCGGGAGGTTCCCCGGGAAATGAGCAGTTCTTC.

CDR3 nucleotide sequence: TGTGCCAGCAGTTACTCGGTTGGGGGGACCTACGAGCAGTACTTC. The encoded protein is CASSYSVGGTYEQYF. The chain has TRBV6-2 or TRBV6-3 and TRBJ2-7; a possible D gene is TRBD2 (6 bases). The germline V and J ends were trimmed by 0 bases and 2 bases, with 11 bases remaining between them. The CDR3 runs to 15 residues. Per germline, CDR1 MNHEY and CDR2 SVGEGT.

The genes are TRBV6-5 and TRBJ2-7; a weak D match, TRBD1 (5 bases). Germline V gene lookup returns CDR1 MNHEY and CDR2 SVGAGI. The V end was cut by 6 bases, the J end by 2 bases, with 17 bases between. This CDR3 has 15 amino acids. The chain's CDR3 is CASRAIEQGTYEQYF. CDR3 DNA: TGTGCCAGCAGGGCAATAGAGCAGGGCACCTACGAGCAGTACTTC.